The present TCR beta chain was sequenced within a study of early T cells in non-severe SARS-CoV-2 infection. Whole-study context: Whole-blood bulk RNA, unsorted, was sequenced, and chains were unpaired. Study findings and constraints: Sequences matched to VDJdb favored anti-spike CD8 responses, while private and CD4 specificities were missed.

MiXCR was run by TCRdb on the 5' RACE reads, yielding one entry per CDR3 protein. The profile shows more than 65,000 distinct CDR3 sequences, over 10% of them singletons. This clonotype occurred a few times. Its target is not known. V lost 0 bases and J lost 7; bases outside the gene matches: 3. Germline V CDR1 and CDR2: SGHRS, YFSETQ. The CDR3 length is 13 residues. Material for sequencing was whole blood. The origin of this receptor is an adult who was a healthcare worker with PCR-confirmed SARS-CoV-2 infection or an uninfected control (not recorded which). This sequence joins TRBV5-1 and TRBJ1-2, with 7 nucleotides matching TRBD1. CDR3 nucleotide sequence: TGCGCCAGCAGCTTGGAGGGGGCAAGTGGCTACACCTTC. Protein product: CASSLEGASGYTF.